This TCR beta chain was recovered during a study of blood T cells in healthy people across ages (dated by TCRdb to between 2014 and 2017). About the full investigation: In model experiments, template switching captured about one uniquely barcoded TCR beta cDNA molecule for every two T cells. Age-related changes in TCR beta repertoire diversity were measured in the study by deep sequencing normalized with unique cDNA molecular identifiers. Four age groups were formed from the donors: young (average approximately 17 years), middle-aged (approximately 40), aged (about 68) and long-lived (more than 75). Using the same blood draw, the study looked at two additional independent replicas of 1 million unique cDNA reads for two donors, one aged 18 to 30 and the other aged 80 or older.

The CDR3 spans 18 residues, from the cysteine through the phenylalanine. The DNA shown is the 54-base CDR3, in frame from base 1. Sequences ENHRY (CDR1) and SYGVKD (CDR2) are obtained from the germline V gene. The junction shows trimming of 7 bases on V and 0 bases on J, and the gene matches do not reach 6 bases of it. The library relied on 5' RACE. The instrument given in TCRdb is Illumina HiSeq 2500. A second about 7 to 11 cycle PCR used a sample-barcoded 5' primer and a J-beta primer mix. Each TCR beta cDNA molecule received a unique molecular identifier from a template-switch 5' adaptor carrying 12 random nucleotides. Each sample yielded at least 2.5 million CDR3-containing paired-end reads. First-strand cDNA synthesis was performed from all RNA using the Mint cDNA synthesis kit, with priming by a TRBC-specific oligonucleotide. Following uracil-DNA glycosylase treatment, a first 18-cycle PCR with universal primers M1SS and BC2_uni_R was performed on all cDNA. The authors' pipeline ran thus. Normalization of each sample was performed by random selection of 1 million high-quality reads, each carrying a distinct molecular identifier. Instead of being binned into consensus sequences, reads with shared molecular identifiers were discarded. MiTCR, set to a Q25 quality threshold and the strictest error-elimination algorithm, was used for CDR3 identification, clonotype clustering and error correction. A nonparametric unseen species model using Euler transformation provided a lower-bound estimate of total TCR beta diversity. TCRdb reprocessed the public reads (quality trimming at Q25 with fastp, clone calling with MiXCR) and kept in-frame beta chains. Records with the same CDR3 protein are collapsed into one entry carrying the most frequent genes and DNA. The V and J calls come from TCRdb's annotation, not from the publication. Recorded for this sample are approximately 760,000 distinct CDR3 sequences; roughly 25% of them occurred a single time. Around 9.2% of the sample is held by the ten biggest clonotypes.

Regarding this clonotype: The clone's antigen remains unknown. One base away there is no much larger clone; base qualities are not given.

Systemically healthy Caucasian individuals from Russia, 39 in total and aged roughly 6 to 95 years, were included as donors. About 10 milliliters of peripheral blood were drawn from each donor into EDTA-treated Vacutainer tubes. Ficoll-Paque density-gradient centrifugation was used to isolate PBMCs, with at least 6 million per sample. Total RNA was extracted from PBMCs with Trizol reagent, with at least 6 micrograms obtained per sample. The percentages of naive CD45RAhigh/CD27high T cells were determined by flow cytometry on a PBMC aliquot from every donor. Overall study outcomes, separate from this receptor: As age increased, observed TCR beta diversity per million T cells dropped in a roughly linear way, and a significant reduction was already evident by age around 41. The CMV infection status of donors was not known, potentially confounding age-related changes in expanded clonotypes. Since profiling was done on bulk unsorted PBMCs, naive and antigen-experienced compartments could not be conclusively compared. A strong correlation was found between observed TCR beta diversity and the percentage of naive T cells measured by flow cytometry. Compared with the aged group, more naive CD4+ T cells, fewer expanded clones and increased TCR diversity were shown by the long-lived group, suggesting age selection. Estimates of total diversity based on one million sequenced T cells were considered lower bounds and underestimates.

Another study also made use of these data, one on T cells of mothers and their children. As noted in the second study: Nine systemically healthy Caucasian individuals served as donors, namely three mothers together with their six children. cDNA synthesis consumed the entire amount of extracted RNA, loaded at around 1.5 ug RNA in each 15 ul reaction. In the second PCR, the M1S primer introduced both the sample barcodes and 2-4 random nucleotides. Over 9.5 million TCR beta CDR3 reads were obtained for each mother, and approximately 2.9 million reads were obtained for each child. TCR recombination output is similarly shaped by thymic selection in related and unrelated pairs, with a minor effect exerted by inherited differences. Normalized repertoire overlap in related mother-child pairs was always slightly higher than in unrelated mother-child pairs, but the difference was never significant. No persistent microchimeric T cell clones were found, with a detection sensitivity of around 100 clones per million clonotypes. The study used deep NGS to compare TCR beta repertoires of mothers and children, seeking features distinguishing related mother-child pairs from unrelated individuals. On average, the children were around 11 +/- 4 years old, while the mothers were roughly 40 +/- 4 years old. After adapter ligation with NEBNext reagents, the libraries were sequenced on Illumina HiSeq 2000 with 100+100 nt paired-end reads. To prevent cross-contamination, the mother and child libraries were prepared one month apart and sequenced in separate runs. For each donor, between about 450,000 and 2,300,000 distinct TCR beta clonotypes were identified. Naive TCR beta clonotypes were estimated from low-frequency clonotypes matched to each donor's FACS-determined naive share, without sorting.

The origin of this receptor is a boy aged 5-17 years in good health. The chain joins TRBV10-3 to TRBJ2-1, with TRBD2 identical over 16 junction bases. Material for sequencing was blood. Here is the DNA: TGTGCCATCAACTCGGGACTAGCGGGGGGGAGCTCCTACAATGAGCAGTTCTTC. This translates into CAINSGLAGGSSYNEQFF.